The 25 T cell receptor beta chains listed next were all sequenced from one sample in a study of blood T cell repertoires in COVID-19. Using immunoSEQ multiplex PCR, the repertoire was profiled, and TCRdb retains in-frame clones only, with some absent. The sample consists of some 210,000 clones, over 80% of them appearing once. The sequencing input was PBMCs or T cells enriched from blood (not recorded which). These receptors came from a man between 18 and 29 years old with acute COVID-19.

The chain has TRBV10-3 and TRBJ2-3; tentative D call: TRBD1 (6 bases). Trimming shortened V by 2 bases and J by 0 bases, and 12 bases separated the two germline ends. This CDR3 has 16 residues. The germline gives CDR1 ENHRY, CDR2 SYGVKD. In nucleotides, the CDR3 is TGTGCCATCAGTGAGGAGACAGGCCCTAGCACAGATACGCAGTATTTT. It specifies CAISEETGPSTDTQYF.

V is TRBV6-5 and J is TRBJ1-1; a weak D match, TRBD1 (5 bases). V shed 7 bases and J shed 1 base, with 10 bases lying between them. Germline V gene data show CDR1 as MNHEY and CDR2 as SVGAGI. The CDR3 runs 13 residues. The CDR3 nucleotides read TGTGCCAGCACGTTGGACACGAACACTGAAGCTTTCTTT. It specifies CASTLDTNTEAFF.

The sample holds one count of this clone. The J gene is TRBJ1-4, the V gene TRBV5-5, with TRBD1 identical over 11 bases. After removal of 0 bases from V and 8 bases from J, the junction contained 3 bases not matched to a gene. The CDR3 is made up of 15 amino acids. Per the germline V gene, CDR1 is SGHKS and CDR2 is YYEKEE (reference sequence). The DNA of the CDR3 is TGTGCCAGCAGCTTGGTGGGACAGGGGGGAGAAAAACTGTTTTTT. This codes for CASSLVGQGGEKLFF.

The genes are TRBV21-1 and TRBJ1-4. TRBV21-1 is termed a pseudogene. This CDR3 has 13 amino acids. CDR3 in DNA: TGTGCCAGCATTCCGGGGGGGCGCGAAAAACTGTTTTTT. This gives the protein CASIPGGREKLFF.

Concerning this clone itself: Other nucleotide sequences from this sample produce the same CDR3. The chain links TRBV9 to TRBJ2-7; the match to TRBD1 covers 7 bases. The germline V gene has CDR1 SGDLS and CDR2 YYNGEE. The trim removed 0 bases at V and 3 bases at J, leaving 3 bases unmatched. The CDR3 loop spans 14 amino acids. CDR3 loop: CASSVGQGGYEQYF. The CDR3 nucleotides are TGTGCCAGCAGCGTAGGACAGGGTGGCTACGAGCAGTACTTC.

The rearrangement joins TRBV30 to TRBJ1-5; D perhaps matches TRBD1 (5 bases). CDR1 is GTSNPN and CDR2 is SVGIG in the germline V gene (reference sequence). Trimming left V 2 bases short and J 7 bases short, with 12 bases between. CDR3 length equals 13 residues. The CDR3 protein is CAWSKTGGQPQHF. Written as DNA, the CDR3 is TGTGCCTGGAGTAAAACAGGTGGACAGCCCCAGCATTTT. The full variable domain, completed using reference TRBV30 and TRBJ1-5, is SQTIHQWPATLVQPVGSPLSLECTVEGTSNPNLYWYRQAAGRGLQLLFYSVGIGQISSEVPQNLSASRPQDRQFILSSKKLLLSDSGFYLCAWSKTGGQPQHFGDGTRLSIL.

The chain joins TRBV25-1 to TRBJ2-5; 9 bases are shared with TRBD2. Losses at the gene ends were 4 bases for V and 3 bases for J; bases not matched to a gene: 6. The CDR3 runs to 15 residues. Germline assignment: CDR1 MGHDK and CDR2 SYGVNS. CDR3 sequence: CASSVTSGEKETQYF. The DNA of the CDR3 is TGTGCCAGCAGTGTGACTAGCGGAGAAAAAGAGACCCAGTACTTC.

This sequence joins TRBV4-3 and TRBJ1-1, with unresolved D. Germline V lookup: CDR1 LGHNA, CDR2 YSLEER. The CDR3 extends over 14 amino acids. The ends were cut back, 0 bases at V and 4 bases at J, with 9 bases in the middle. CDR3 region: CASSQDNYRTEAFF. CDR3 bases: TGCGCCAGCAGCCAAGATAACTACCGCACTGAAGCTTTCTTT.

The chain joins TRBV7-9 to TRBJ2-2; 7 nucleotides agree with TRBD1. The CDR3 covers 17 residues. The junction had 9 bases not matched to a gene; V was cut back by 5 bases and J by 0 bases. Germline lookup yields CDR1 SEHNR and CDR2 FQNEAQ (reference sequence). CDR3 nucleotides: TGTGCCAGCAGCCCTCCGGACAGGACCCCGAACACCGGGGAGCTGTTTTTT. Residues: CASSPPDRTPNTGELFF.

This chain connects TRBV6-1 to TRBJ2-7; perhaps TRBD2 as D (7 bases). Trimming took off 1 base at V and 2 bases at J, with 15 bases between the two ends. The CDR3 loop spans 16 amino acids. Germline CDR1 and CDR2: MNHNS and SASEGT. The chain's CDR3 is CASSEDGGGLTYEQYF. CDR3 DNA sequence: TGTGCCAGCAGTGAAGATGGGGGGGGCTTAACCTACGAGCAGTACTTC.

DNA for the CDR3: TGTGCCAGCAGTCTCCCCGACAGGCTCTACTATGGCTACACCTTC. Residues: CASSLPDRLYYGYTF. This sequence joins TRBV28 and TRBJ1-2, with a possible D match to TRBD1 (6 bases). CDR1 is MDHEN, CDR2 SYDVKM, per germline. Trimming removed 5 bases from V and 3 bases from J, with 16 bases in between. There are 15 residues in the CDR3.

The chain combines TRBV19 with TRBJ1-2; 11 bases align to TRBD1. Germline assignment: CDR1 LNHDA and CDR2 SQIVND (reference sequence). This CDR3 is 16 amino acids long. The V segment lost 5 bases and the J segment 3 bases; nucleotides outside the gene matches: 8. The CDR3 nucleotides are TGTGCCAGTAGTCCTTTCGGACAGGGGGCTGACTATGGCTACACCTTC. Its translation: CASSPFGQGADYGYTF.

The DNA for the CDR3 is TGTGCCAGCAGTTTTATCTGGAGCAACTATGGCTACACCTTC. Amino acids: CASSFIWSNYGYTF. V and J are TRBV28 and TRBJ1-2; D remains ambiguous. This CDR3 has 14 amino acids. V lost 3 bases, J lost 2 bases, and 10 bases lay in between. The germline V gene encodes CDR1 MDHEN and CDR2 SYDVKM.

The V and J genes are TRBV4-1 and TRBJ2-1; D is possibly TRBD2 (5 bases). This CDR3 region has 17 residues. Germline values: CDR1 MGHRA, CDR2 YSYEKL. Trimming took 1 base from V and 4 from J, leaving 17 bases between them. The CDR3 here is CASSQVVAGRGYNEQFF. Here the CDR3 DNA reads TGCGCCAGCAGCCAAGTAGTCGCAGGTCGAGGGTACAATGAGCAGTTCTTC.

The rearrangement uses TRBV11-2 and TRBJ1-2; 12 bases map to TRBD1. The CDR3 is 19 residues long. Per germline, CDR1 SGHAT and CDR2 FQNNGV. V lost 5 bases, J lost 4 bases, and 17 bases stayed unmatched. This chain's CDR3 is CASSTIYRDRGLVPYGYTF. For the CDR3, the DNA is TGTGCCAGCAGCACCATTTACCGGGACAGGGGGCTGGTTCCCTATGGCTACACCTTC.

The chain combines TRBV4-1 with TRBJ1-6; 7 bases align to TRBD1. Looked up from germline, CDR1 is MGHRA and CDR2 is YSYEKL. The CDR3 length is 15 residues. V shed 3 bases and J 7 bases; nucleotides not matched to a gene: 6. For the CDR3, the DNA is TGCGCCAGCAGCCACTTACAGGGGAACAATTCACCCCTCCACTTT. Its protein is CASSHLQGNNSPLHF.

The chain links TRBV5-4 to TRBJ2-5; tentative D call: TRBD2 (6 bases). The V end lost 4 bases, the J end lost 0 bases, and 7 bases lay between the germline ends. The CDR3 is 13 residues long. Germline V gene data show CDR1 as SGHNT and CDR2 as YYREEE (reference sequence). For the CDR3, the DNA is TGTGCCAGCAGCGGGGACTACCAAGAGACCCAGTACTTC. It yields the protein CASSGDYQETQYF.

The rearrangement joins TRBV25-1 to TRBJ1-6; D gene ambiguous. CDR1 and CDR2 (germline): MGHDK, SYGVNS. The CDR3 contains 13 residues. Deletions cut 8 bases from V and 3 bases from J, with 8 bases between. CDR3 in amino acids: CASRLSYNSPLHF. The CDR3 coding sequence is TGTGCCAGCCGACTTAGCTATAATTCACCCCTCCACTTT.

The chain employs TRBV5-6 and TRBJ2-1; TRBD2 is a possible D gene (6 bases). This CDR3 has 15 amino acids. Trimming removed 2 bases at V and 3 bases at J, with 12 bases between. Germline-derived CDR1 and CDR2 are SGHDT and YYEEEE. The CDR3 region is CASSFGTFGYNEQFF. The CDR3 coding sequence is TGTGCCAGCAGCTTCGGGACTTTCGGCTACAATGAGCAGTTCTTC.

V is TRBV29-1 and J is TRBJ2-2; weak D call: TRBD1 (5 bases). Trimming removed 3 bases at V and 3 bases at J, with 5 bases between. Germline V CDR1 and CDR2: SQVTM, ANQGSEA. The CDR3 covers 12 residues. DNA for the CDR3: TGCAGCGTTGACAGGGACACCGGGGAGCTGTTTTTT. This codes for CSVDRDTGELFF.

The chain recombines TRBV6-4 with TRBJ2-1, with 11 bases matching TRBD1. Germline V gene lookup returns CDR1 MRHNA and CDR2 SNTAGT. The CDR3 extends over 14 amino acids. Trimming removed 4 bases from V and 8 bases from J; junction bases left unmatched: 4. The CDR3 spells CASSGSDRGHEQFF. CDR3 bases: TGTGCCAGCAGTGGGTCGGACAGGGGGCATGAGCAGTTCTTC.

The chain is built from TRBV2 and TRBJ2-4, with D perhaps matching TRBD2 (5 bases). CDR1 SNHLY and CDR2 FYNNEI come from the germline V gene. The V end was cut by 1 base, the J end by 2 bases, with 15 bases between. The CDR3 extends over 17 amino acids. The CDR3 DNA follows: TGTGCCAGCAGTGAAGAGGGAAATAGACTAACCAAAAACATTCAGTACTTC. It codes for CASSEEGNRLTKNIQYF.

The V gene is TRBV9, the J gene TRBJ1-1, with TRBD1 matching over 8 bases. Germline V gives CDR1 SGDLS, CDR2 YYNGEE. Germline trimming cut 3 bases from V and 8 bases from J; bases unmatched to any gene: 6. This CDR3 has 13 amino acids. The CDR3 here is CASSATGVREAFF. The CDR3 DNA follows: TGTGCCAGCAGCGCGACAGGGGTGAGAGAAGCTTTCTTT. Full variable domain (missing parts from reference TRBV9 and TRBJ1-1): DSGVTQTPKHLITATGQRVTLRCSPRSGDLSVYWYQQSLDQGLQFLIQYYNGEERAKGNILERFSAQQFPDLHSELNLSSLELGDSALYFCASSATGVREAFFGQGTRLTVV.

CDR3 region: CASNSQSSTGPYEQYF. The CDR3 DNA is TGTGCCAGCAACTCCCAATCATCGACAGGGCCCTACGAGCAGTACTTC. J is TRBJ2-7 and V is TRBV5-4, with TRBD1 identical over 7 bases. V was pared by 6 bases and J by 2 bases, with 14 bases of the junction left unmatched. This CDR3 spans 16 amino acids. The V gene's germline CDR1 is SGHNT and CDR2 YYREEE (reference sequence). Together with reference TRBV5-4 and TRBJ2-7, the CDR3 gives the full variable domain: ETGVTQSPTHLIKTRGQQVTLRCSSQSGHNTVSWYQQALGQGPQFIFQYYREEENGRGNFPPRFSGLQFPNYSSELNVNALELDDSALYLCASNSQSSTGPYEQYFGPGTRLTVT.

This chain joins TRBV7-2 and TRBJ2-7; 11 bases agree with TRBD2. The CDR3 runs 14 residues. V lost 5 bases, J lost 6 bases, and 6 bases stayed unmatched. Looked up from germline, CDR1 is SGHTA and CDR2 is FQGNSA. The CDR3 region has the DNA TGTGCCAGCAGCGCCGGGACTAGCGGAGGCGAGCAGTACTTC. It codes for CASSAGTSGGEQYF.